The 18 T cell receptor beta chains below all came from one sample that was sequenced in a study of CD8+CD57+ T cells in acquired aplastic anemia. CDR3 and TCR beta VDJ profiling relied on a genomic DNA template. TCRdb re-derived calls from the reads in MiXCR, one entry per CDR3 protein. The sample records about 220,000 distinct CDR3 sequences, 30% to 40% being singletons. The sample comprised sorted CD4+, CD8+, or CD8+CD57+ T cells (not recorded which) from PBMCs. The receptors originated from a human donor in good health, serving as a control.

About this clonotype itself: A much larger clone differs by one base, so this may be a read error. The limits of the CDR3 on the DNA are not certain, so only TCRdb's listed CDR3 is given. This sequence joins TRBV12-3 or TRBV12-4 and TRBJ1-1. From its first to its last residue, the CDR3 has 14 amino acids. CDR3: CASSFGHGNTEASF.

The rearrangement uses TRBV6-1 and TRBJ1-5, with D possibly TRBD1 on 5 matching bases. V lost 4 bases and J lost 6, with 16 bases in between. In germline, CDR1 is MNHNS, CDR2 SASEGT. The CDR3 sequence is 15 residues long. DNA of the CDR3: TGTGCCAGCAGTGCCCTTGGCGGGGGTAGTCAGCCCCAGCATTTT. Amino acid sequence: CASSALGGGSQPQHF.

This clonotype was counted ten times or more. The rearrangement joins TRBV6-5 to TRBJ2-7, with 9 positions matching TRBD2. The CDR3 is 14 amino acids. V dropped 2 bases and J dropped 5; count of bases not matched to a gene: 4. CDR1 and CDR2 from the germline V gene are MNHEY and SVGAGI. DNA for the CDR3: TGTGCCAGCAGTTACGCGGGAGGGCCCGACGAGCAGTACTTC. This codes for CASSYAGGPDEQYF.

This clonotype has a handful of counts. Here the CDR3 DNA reads TGTGCCAGCAGCTACACTACTAGCGGGGGGGCTAATGAGCAGTTCTTC. Amino acid sequence: CASSYTTSGGANEQFF. The rearrangement links TRBV12-3 or TRBV12-4 to TRBJ2-1; 13 positions agree with TRBD2. The trim removed 6 bases at V and 7 bases at J, leaving 9 bases unmatched. The CDR3 is 16 residues long.

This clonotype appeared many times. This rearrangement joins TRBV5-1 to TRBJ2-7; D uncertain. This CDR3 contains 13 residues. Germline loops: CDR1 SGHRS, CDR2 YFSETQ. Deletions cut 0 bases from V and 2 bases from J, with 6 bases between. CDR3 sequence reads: CASSLVAAYEQYF. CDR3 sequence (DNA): TGCGCCAGCAGCTTGGTGGCAGCCTACGAGCAGTACTTC.

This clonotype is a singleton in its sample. The CDR3 sequence: CASNLDRGYTF. In nucleotides, the CDR3 is TGTGCCAGCAACCTGGACCGTGGCTACACCTTC. The chain has TRBV2 and TRBJ1-2; D remains unclear. Trimming took 7 bases from V and 7 from J, leaving 10 bases between them. This CDR3 is built from 11 residues. Germline CDR1 is SNHLY and CDR2 is FYNNEI.

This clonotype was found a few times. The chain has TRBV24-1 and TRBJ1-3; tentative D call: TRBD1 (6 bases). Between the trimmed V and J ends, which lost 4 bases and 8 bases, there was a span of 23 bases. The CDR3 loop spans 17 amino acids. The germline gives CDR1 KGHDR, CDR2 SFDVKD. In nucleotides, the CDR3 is TGTGCCACCAGTGACAGACCCCAAAGGGGGAATGAGGACACCATATATTTT. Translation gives CATSDRPQRGNEDTIYF.

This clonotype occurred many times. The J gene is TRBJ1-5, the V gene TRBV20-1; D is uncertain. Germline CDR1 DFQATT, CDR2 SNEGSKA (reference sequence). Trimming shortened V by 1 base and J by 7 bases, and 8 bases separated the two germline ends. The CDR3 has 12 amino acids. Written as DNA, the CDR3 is TGCAGTGCTAGAGGGGCGAAGCAGCCCCAGCATTTT. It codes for CSARGAKQPQHF.

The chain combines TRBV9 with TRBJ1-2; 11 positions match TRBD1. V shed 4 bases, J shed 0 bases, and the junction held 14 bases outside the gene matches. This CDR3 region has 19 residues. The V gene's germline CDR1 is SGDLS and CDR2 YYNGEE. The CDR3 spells CASSLGGHGQGAPNYGYTF. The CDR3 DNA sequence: TGTGCCAGCAGCTTGGGGGGACATGGACAGGGGGCGCCTAACTATGGCTACACCTTC. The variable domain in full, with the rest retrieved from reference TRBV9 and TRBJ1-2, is DSGVTQTPKHLITATGQRVTLRCSPRSGDLSVYWYQQSLDQGLQFLIQYYNGEERAKGNILERFSAQQFPDLHSELNLSSLELGDSALYFCASSLGGHGQGAPNYGYTFGSGTRLTVV.

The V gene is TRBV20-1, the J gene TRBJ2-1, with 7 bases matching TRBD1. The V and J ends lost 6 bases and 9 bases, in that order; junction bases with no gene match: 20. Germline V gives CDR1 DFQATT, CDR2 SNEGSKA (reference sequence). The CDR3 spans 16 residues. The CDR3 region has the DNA TGCAGTGCCAAAAGGGGCCCTACAGGGGCTCACGGTGAGCAGTTCTTC. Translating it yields CSAKRGPTGAHGEQFF.

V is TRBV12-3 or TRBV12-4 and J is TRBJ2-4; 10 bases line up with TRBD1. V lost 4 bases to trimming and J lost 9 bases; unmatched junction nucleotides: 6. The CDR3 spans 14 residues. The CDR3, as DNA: TGTGCCAGCAGTTCAGACAGGGGGCGTACCATTCAGTACTTC. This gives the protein CASSSDRGRTIQYF.

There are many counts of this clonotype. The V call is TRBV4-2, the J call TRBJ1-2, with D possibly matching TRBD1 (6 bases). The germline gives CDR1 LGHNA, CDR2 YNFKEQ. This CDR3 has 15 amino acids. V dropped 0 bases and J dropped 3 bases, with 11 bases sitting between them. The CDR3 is CASSQEGTGYYGYTF. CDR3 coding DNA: TGTGCCAGCAGCCAAGAGGGAACAGGGTACTATGGCTACACCTTC.

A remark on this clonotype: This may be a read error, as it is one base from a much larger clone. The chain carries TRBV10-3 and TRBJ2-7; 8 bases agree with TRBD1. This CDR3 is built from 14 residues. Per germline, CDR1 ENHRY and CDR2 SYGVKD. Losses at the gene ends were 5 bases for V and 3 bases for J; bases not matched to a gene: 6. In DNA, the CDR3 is TGTGCCATCAGTAGGACAGGGACAGGCTACGAGCAGTACTTC. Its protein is CAISRTGTGYEQYF.

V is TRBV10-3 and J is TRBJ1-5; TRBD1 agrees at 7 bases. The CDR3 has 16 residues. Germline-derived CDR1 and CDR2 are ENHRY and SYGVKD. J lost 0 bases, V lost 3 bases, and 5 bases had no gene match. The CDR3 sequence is CAISERWDSSNQPQHF. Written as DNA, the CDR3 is TGTGCCATCAGTGAACGTTGGGACAGTAGCAATCAGCCCCAGCATTTT.

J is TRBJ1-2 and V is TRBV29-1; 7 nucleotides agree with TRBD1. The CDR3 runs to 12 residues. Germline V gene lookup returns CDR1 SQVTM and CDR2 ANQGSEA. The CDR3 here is CSDRKGQSGYTF. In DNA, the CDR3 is TGCAGTGACCGGAAGGGACAGTCTGGCTACACCTTC.

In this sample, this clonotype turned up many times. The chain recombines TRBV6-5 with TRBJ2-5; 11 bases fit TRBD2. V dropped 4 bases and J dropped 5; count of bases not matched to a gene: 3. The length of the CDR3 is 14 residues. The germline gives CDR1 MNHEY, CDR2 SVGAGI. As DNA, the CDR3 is TGTGCCAGCAGTTCCCGGACTAGCGGGGAGACCCAGTACTTC. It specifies CASSSRTSGETQYF.

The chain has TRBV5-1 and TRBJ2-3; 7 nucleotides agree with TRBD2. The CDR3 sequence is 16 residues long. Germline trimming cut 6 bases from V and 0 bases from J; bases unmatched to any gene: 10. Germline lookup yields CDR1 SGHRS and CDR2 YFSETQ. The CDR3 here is CASMKALAASTDTQYF. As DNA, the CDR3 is TGCGCCAGCATGAAGGCGCTAGCGGCTAGCACAGATACGCAGTATTTT.

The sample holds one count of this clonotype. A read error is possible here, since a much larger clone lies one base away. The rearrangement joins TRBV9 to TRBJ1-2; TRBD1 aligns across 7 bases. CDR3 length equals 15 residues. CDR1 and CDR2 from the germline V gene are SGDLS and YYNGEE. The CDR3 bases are TGTGCCAGCGGCGTCTCGGGACAGACTGTCTATGGCTACACCTTC. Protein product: CASGVSGQTVYGYTF.